The entry below describes one T cell receptor beta chain. Its antigen is unknown. Germline V gene lookup returns CDR1 SGHNT and CDR2 YYREEE (reference sequence). The CDR3 contains 14 residues. V lost 5 bases, J lost 4 bases, and 15 bases lay in between. These data originate in a study of T cell responses to AZD1222 COVID-19 vaccine. The repertoire was sequenced with immunoSEQ multiplex PCR; TCRdb's copy has only in-frame clones and lacks some. The table has some 120,000 clones, approximately 90% seen once. General study results and limits: After the peak T cell response, and only then, were repertoires sampled. Seropositive status at baseline applied to only six AZD1222 recipients. Unmutated variant regions are reportedly the target of nearly half of TCRs that are spike-specific.

Sequencing used peripheral blood, obtained on day 0 of AZD1222 vaccination. The chain has TRBV5-4 and TRBJ1-2, with D unresolved. This clonotype was obtained from an adult in good health. The CDR3, as DNA: TGTGCCAGCAGATTCGGTCGCCAAGGCTATGGCTACACCTTC. Its translation is CASRFGRQGYGYTF.